The rows below give T cell receptor beta chains drawn from one sample of a study of Graves' ophthalmopathy and Graves' hyperthyroidism. TCRdb recomputed calls from the multiplex PCR reads with MiXCR, one row per CDR3 protein. The sample records over 650,000 distinct CDR3 sequences, over 40% being singletons. The specimen was peripheral blood. The receptors stem from an adult man with Graves' ophthalmopathy. Both conserved end residues are part of each CDR3. D genes are given only for firm matches. Only some rows state a clone size, as once, few, many or a class for expanded clones.

>TRBV2|TRBJ2-5|-|many
TGTGCCAGCAGTGTATCAAGCGGGCGGGAGACCCAGTACTTC
CASSVSSGRETQYF
>TRBV5-1|TRBJ1-4|-|once
TGCGCCAGCAGCCAACAGGGAGGGGATGAAAAACTGTTTTTT
CASSQQGGDEKLFF
>TRBV20-1|TRBJ2-5|-|many
TGCAGTGCTAGAGACGGGAGTGGAGAAGAGACCCAGTACTTC
CSARDGSGEETQYF
>TRBV19|TRBJ1-3|-|many
TGTGCCAGTGGGGGGGCGATACCTGGAAACACCATATATTTT
CASGGAIPGNTIYF
>TRBV7-9|TRBJ2-5|TRBD1|many
TGTGCCAGCAGCCCTGCACAGGGGCGAGAGACCCAGTACTTC
CASSPAQGRETQYF
>TRBV27|TRBJ1-4|TRBD1|-
TGTGCCAGCAGTTTACGCCAGGGGGTCAGGGAAAAACTGTTTTTT
CASSLRQGVREKLFF
>TRBV7-2|TRBJ1-2|-|few
TGTGCCAGCAGCCTGAGTCCAGGGGCTAACTATGGCTACACCTTC
CASSLSPGANYGYTF
>TRBV5-1|TRBJ2-7|-|many
TGCGCCAGCAGCCAGCCAGGGGACGAGCAGTACTTC
CASSQPGDEQYF
>TRBV2|TRBJ1-5|TRBD1|once
TGTGCCAGCGTAGCGGACAGGGTCGGTCAGCCCCAGCATTTT
CASVADRVGQPQHF
>TRBV12-3/TRBV12-4|TRBJ1-4|TRBD1|-
TGTGCCAGCAGTATCTACAGGGGACGGGGTGAAAAACTGTTTTTT
CASSIYRGRGEKLFF
>TRBV7-2|TRBJ1-4|-|many
TGTGCCAGCAGCTTAACCGAACCAATGAAAGCAACTAATGAAAAACTGTTTTTT
CASSLTEPMKATNEKLFF
>TRBV11-2|TRBJ2-2|TRBD2|-
TGTGCCAGCAGCCAAGCACGGGGGGGCAACACCGGGGAGCTGTTTTTT
CASSQARGGNTGELFF
>TRBV20-1|TRBJ1-1|-|many
TGCAGGGCATACACCGGGACCCCGGACACTGAAGCTTTCTTT
CRAYTGTPDTEAFF
>TRBV12-3/TRBV12-4|TRBJ1-3|TRBD1|many
TGTGCCAGCAGTTTGGGACAGGCCCGAGACACCATATATTTT
CASSLGQARDTIYF
>TRBV10-3|TRBJ2-5|TRBD2|-
TGTGCCGGCAGTTATTCTTCCGGGGGGGAGACCCAGTACTTC
CAGSYSSGGETQYF
>TRBV10-3|TRBJ1-4|-|-
TGTGCCTCTGGAGGGGGAGGGAAGAATGAAAAACTGTTTTTT
CASGGGGKNEKLFF
>TRBV9|TRBJ2-7|TRBD1|-
TGTGCCAGCAGCGCTACCGGGACAGGTCGCTCCGAGCAGTACTTC
CASSATGTGRSEQYF
>TRBV10-3|TRBJ1-6|TRBD1|few
TGTGCCAGCAGTAACACAGGGGCGCCGGGGTCACCCCTCCACTTT
CASSNTGAPGSPLHF
>TRBV19|TRBJ1-4|-|many
TGTGCCAGTAGCATCAGTGGGGGACGTGAAAAACTGTTTTTT
CASSISGGREKLFF
>TRBV7-8|TRBJ2-7|-|many
TGTGCCAGCAGCTTATTTGCGGGGCGGTCCTACGAGCAGTACTTC
CASSLFAGRSYEQYF
>TRBV24-1|TRBJ1-2|TRBD1|many
TGTGCCACCAGTGGGACAGGGGATGGCTACACCTTC
CATSGTGDGYTF
>TRBV2|TRBJ1-1|-|many
TGTGCCAGCAGGCCACAGTGGGGGAACACTGAAGCTTTCTTT
CASRPQWGNTEAFF
>TRBV10-2|TRBJ2-5|-|many
TGCGCCAGCAAGGGAGGCAGGGATATGGAGACCCAGTACTTC
CASKGGRDMETQYF
>TRBV14|TRBJ1-4|-|many
TGTGCCAGCAGTCGGACAGCTAATGAAAAACTGTTTTTT
CASSRTANEKLFF
>TRBV4-3|TRBJ2-6|-|many
TGCGCCAGCAGCCAAGGACTGCTCCTGGGGGCCAACGTCCTGACTTTC
CASSQGLLLGANVLTF
>TRBV9|TRBJ1-6|-|-
TGTGCCAGCTCACCGGGGCAGGGGACTTCACCCCTCCACTTT
CASSPGQGTSPLHF
>TRBV2|TRBJ1-2|TRBD1|-
TGTGCCAGCAGATCGGACAGGGGAGGCTATGGCTACACCTTC
CASRSDRGGYGYTF
>TRBV2|TRBJ1-5|-|many
TGTGCCAGCAGTGAAATCGGAGAAAAAGGGGGTCATTTT
CASSEIGEKGGHF
>TRBV20-1|TRBJ2-7|-|many
TGCAGTGCTAGAGAAGGGAGTGACCACGAGCAGTACTTC
CSAREGSDHEQYF
>TRBV29-1|TRBJ1-2|-|many
TGCAGCGTTGAACCGTTCGATCTCCACTATGGCTACACCTTC
CSVEPFDLHYGYTF
>TRBV7-2|TRBJ2-3|TRBD2|-
TGTGCCAGCAGCTTAGCTACTAGCGGGGGCACAGATACGCAGTATTTT
CASSLATSGGTDTQYF
>TRBV2|TRBJ1-6|-|many
TGTGCCAGTAAGGGAACAGGATCAAATTCACCCCTCCACTTT
CASKGTGSNSPLHF
>TRBV19|TRBJ1-1|-|few
TGTGCCTGGAGTGAGGCCCTGAACACTGAAGCTTTCTTT
CAWSEALNTEAFF
>TRBV12-3/TRBV12-4|TRBJ2-7|-|few
TGTGCCAGCAGTTACCATCCTGGATCGGACTACGAGCAGTACTTC
CASSYHPGSDYEQYF
>TRBV7-9|TRBJ2-1|TRBD1|-
TGTGCCAGTAGTAGCGGGACAGGGGTGGGTGAGCAGTTCTTC
CASSSGTGVGEQFF
>TRBV7-9|TRBJ1-2|-|many
TGTGCCAGCAGCTTGGGGAATGGCTACACCTTC
CASSLGNGYTF
>TRBV11-2|TRBJ1-4|-|few
TGTGCCAGCAGCTCAATCCCTAGAGAGGAAAAACTGTTTTTT
CASSSIPREEKLFF
>TRBV7-6|TRBJ2-2|TRBD2|-
TGTGCCAGCAGCTTAGTAGTACTAGCGGGGCCTCGAGGCACCGGGGAGCTGTTTTTT
CASSLVVLAGPRGTGELFF
>TRBV29-1|TRBJ2-2|-|-
TGCAGCGTTGTGACGGGGGAGCTGTTTTTT
CSVVTGELFF
>TRBV10-3|TRBJ1-4|-|-
TGTGCCATCAGTGAGACCGATGGGAACCTGTTTTTT
CAISETDGNLFF
>TRBV29-1|TRBJ2-3|TRBD1|-
TGCAGCGTAAGAGACAGGGGAGGCGCAGATACGCAGTATTTT
CSVRDRGGADTQYF
>TRBV7-9|TRBJ2-7|TRBD2|-
TGTGCCAGCAGCTTGGGAGGGGACGTCGAGCAGTACTTC
CASSLGGDVEQYF
>TRBV6-6|TRBJ1-5|-|-
TGTGCCAGCAGTTTCCCCCGGGACCGCATCAGCAATCAGCCCCAGCATTTT
CASSFPRDRISNQPQHF
>TRBV25-1|TRBJ1-4|-|-
TGTGCCAGCAGCGTTGGAGGCTGGGACAAGGAAGAAAAACTGTTTTTT
CASSVGGWDKEEKLFF
>TRBV2|TRBJ1-3|-|many
TGTGCCAGCAGTGTGCCAGGGGATGGAAACACCATATATTTT
CASSVPGDGNTIYF
>TRBV5-1|TRBJ2-7|-|many
TGCGCCAGCAGCTTGGGACTCACACCCCACGAGCAGTACTTC
CASSLGLTPHEQYF
>TRBV5-8|TRBJ1-1|-|many
TGTGCCAGCAGCAAGCAGGGAGTCACTGAAGCTTTCTTT
CASSKQGVTEAFF
>TRBV15|TRBJ1-1|TRBD1|-
TGTGCCACCAGCGCGCAGGGGGTGAACACTGAAGCTTTCTTT
CATSAQGVNTEAFF
>TRBV6-5|TRBJ1-2|-|few
TGTGCCAGCAGGCGGGGTAAAAACTACACCTTC
CASRRGKNYTF
>TRBV5-6|TRBJ1-1|TRBD1|few
TGTGCCAGCAGCCTACTCCGGACAGGGTCGGACACTGAAGCTTTCTTT
CASSLLRTGSDTEAFF
>TRBV2|TRBJ2-5|-|many
TGTGCCAGCAGTAAAAGAATGGGCGCGGAGACCCAGTACTTC
CASSKRMGAETQYF
>TRBV7-3|TRBJ2-2|-|-
TGTGCCAGCAGCTTGATGAGCGTAGGGATGAACACCGGGGAGCTGTTTTTT
CASSLMSVGMNTGELFF
>TRBV6-1|TRBJ2-2|-|few
TGTGCCAGCAGTGAAGGGTCAGCCACCGGGGAGCTGTTTTTT
CASSEGSATGELFF
>TRBV7-9|TRBJ2-5|-|-
TGTGCCAGCAGCCCAACGGGGGGACATCAGCCCCAGTACTTC
CASSPTGGHQPQYF
>TRBV2|TRBJ1-4|-|-
TGTGCCAGCTCACCACGGGACACCCGTAATGAAAAACTGTTTTTT
CASSPRDTRNEKLFF
>TRBV5-1|TRBJ1-1|-|-
TGCGCCAGCAGATTTGTAGGACCGGTCGTTTACACTGAAGCTTTCTTT
CASRFVGPVVYTEAFF
>TRBV20-1|TRBJ2-7|-|-
TGCAGTGCTTCAGGGTCAGACGAGCAGTACTTC
CSASGSDEQYF
>TRBV4-1|TRBJ2-5|TRBD2|few
TGCGCCAGCAGCTCCCCGGGGCGGGGGGGCCAAGAGACCCAGTACTTC
CASSSPGRGGQETQYF
>TRBV5-1|TRBJ1-6|-|many
TGCGCCAGCAGCCCAGAGGGACCTTATAATTCACCCCTCCACTTT
CASSPEGPYNSPLHF
>TRBV2|TRBJ2-2|-|few
TGTGCCAGCAGTTACCTGAGCAGCGGGGAGCTGTTTTTT
CASSYLSSGELFF